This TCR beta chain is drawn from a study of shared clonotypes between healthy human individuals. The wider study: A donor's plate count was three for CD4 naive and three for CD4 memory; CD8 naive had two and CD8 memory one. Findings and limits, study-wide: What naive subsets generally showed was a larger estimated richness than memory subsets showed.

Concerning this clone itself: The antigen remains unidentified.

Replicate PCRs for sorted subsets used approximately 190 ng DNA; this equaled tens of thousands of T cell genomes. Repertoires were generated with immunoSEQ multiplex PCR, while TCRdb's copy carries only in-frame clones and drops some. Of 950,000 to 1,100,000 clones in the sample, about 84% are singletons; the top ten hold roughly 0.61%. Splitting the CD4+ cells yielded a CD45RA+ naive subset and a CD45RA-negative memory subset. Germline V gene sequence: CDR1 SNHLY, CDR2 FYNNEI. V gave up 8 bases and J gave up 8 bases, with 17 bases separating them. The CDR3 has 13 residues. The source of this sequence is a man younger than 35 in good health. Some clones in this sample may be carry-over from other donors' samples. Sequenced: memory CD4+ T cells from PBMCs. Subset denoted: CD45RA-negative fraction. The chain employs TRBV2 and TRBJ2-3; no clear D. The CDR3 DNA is TGTGCCAGCTCCGCATCAGGAGTAGGTACGCAGTATTTT. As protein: CASSASGVGTQYF. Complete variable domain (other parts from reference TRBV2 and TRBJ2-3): EPEVTQTPSHQVTQMGQEVILRCVPISNHLYFYWYRQILGQKVEFLVSFYNNEISEKSEIFDDQFSVERPDGSNFTLKIRSTKLEDSAMYFCASSASGVGTQYFGPGTRLTVL.